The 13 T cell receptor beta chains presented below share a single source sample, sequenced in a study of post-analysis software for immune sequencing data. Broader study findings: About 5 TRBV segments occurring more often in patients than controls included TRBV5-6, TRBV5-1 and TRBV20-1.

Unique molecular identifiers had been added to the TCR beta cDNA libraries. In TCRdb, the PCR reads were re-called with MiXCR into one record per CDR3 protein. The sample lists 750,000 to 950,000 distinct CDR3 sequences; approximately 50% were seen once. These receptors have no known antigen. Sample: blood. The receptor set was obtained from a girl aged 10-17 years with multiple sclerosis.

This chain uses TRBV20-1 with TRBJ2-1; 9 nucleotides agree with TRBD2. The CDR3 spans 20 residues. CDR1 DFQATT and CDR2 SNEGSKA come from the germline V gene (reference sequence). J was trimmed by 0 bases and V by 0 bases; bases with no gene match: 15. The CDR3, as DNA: TGCAGTGCTAGAGATCGGGAGGGGCTAGCGGGGCTTAGCTCCTACAATGAGCAGTTCTTC. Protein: CSARDREGLAGLSSYNEQFF.

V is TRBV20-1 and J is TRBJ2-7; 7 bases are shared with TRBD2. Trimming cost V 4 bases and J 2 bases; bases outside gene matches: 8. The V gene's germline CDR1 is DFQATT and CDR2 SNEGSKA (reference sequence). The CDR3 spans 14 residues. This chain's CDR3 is CSANRLAETYEQYF. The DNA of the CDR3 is TGCAGTGCTAATCGGCTAGCGGAGACCTACGAGCAGTACTTC.

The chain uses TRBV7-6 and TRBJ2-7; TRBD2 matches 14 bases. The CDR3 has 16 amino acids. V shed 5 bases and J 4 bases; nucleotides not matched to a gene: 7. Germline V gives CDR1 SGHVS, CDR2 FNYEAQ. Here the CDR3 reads CASSPRLAGGLYEQYF. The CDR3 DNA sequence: TGTGCCAGCAGCCCAAGACTAGCGGGAGGGTTGTACGAGCAGTACTTC.

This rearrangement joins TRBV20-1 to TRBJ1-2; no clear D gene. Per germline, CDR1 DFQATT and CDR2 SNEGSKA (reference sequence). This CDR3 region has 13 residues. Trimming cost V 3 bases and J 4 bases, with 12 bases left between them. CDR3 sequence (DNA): TGCAGTGCTAGTCTGGAGGGCCTCTATGGCTACACCTTC. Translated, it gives CSASLEGLYGYTF.

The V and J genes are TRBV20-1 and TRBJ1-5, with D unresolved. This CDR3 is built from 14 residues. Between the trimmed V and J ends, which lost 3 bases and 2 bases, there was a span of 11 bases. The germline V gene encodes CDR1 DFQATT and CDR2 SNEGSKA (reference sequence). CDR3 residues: CSASHAGGNQPQHF. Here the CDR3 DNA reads TGCAGTGCTAGTCACGCGGGAGGCAATCAGCCCCAGCATTTT.

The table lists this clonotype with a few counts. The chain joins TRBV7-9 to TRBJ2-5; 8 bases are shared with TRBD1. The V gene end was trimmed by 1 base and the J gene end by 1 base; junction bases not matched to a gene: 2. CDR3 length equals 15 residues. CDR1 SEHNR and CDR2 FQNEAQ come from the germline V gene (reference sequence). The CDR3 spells CASSLGGQAQETQYF. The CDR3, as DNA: TGTGCCAGCAGCTTAGGGGGACAGGCCCAAGAGACCCAGTACTTC.

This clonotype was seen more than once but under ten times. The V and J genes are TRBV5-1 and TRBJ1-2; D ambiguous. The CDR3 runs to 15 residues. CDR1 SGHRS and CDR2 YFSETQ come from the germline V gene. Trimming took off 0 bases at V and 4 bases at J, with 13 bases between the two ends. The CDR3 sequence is CASSLGQVSPYGYTF. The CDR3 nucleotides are TGCGCCAGCAGCTTGGGTCAGGTGTCCCCCTATGGCTACACCTTC.

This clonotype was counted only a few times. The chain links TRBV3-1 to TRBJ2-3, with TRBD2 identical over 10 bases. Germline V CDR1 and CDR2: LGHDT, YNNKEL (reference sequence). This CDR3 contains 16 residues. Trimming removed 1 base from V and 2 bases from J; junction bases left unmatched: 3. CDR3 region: CASSQVAGGFTDTQYF. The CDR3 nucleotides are TGTGCCAGCAGCCAAGTAGCGGGGGGCTTCACAGATACGCAGTATTTT.

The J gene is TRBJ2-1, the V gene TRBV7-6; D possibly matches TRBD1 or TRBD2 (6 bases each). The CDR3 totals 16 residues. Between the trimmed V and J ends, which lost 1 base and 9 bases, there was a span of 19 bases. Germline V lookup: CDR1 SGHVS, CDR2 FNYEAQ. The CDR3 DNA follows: TGTGCCAGCAGCTTAGTGGCGACTAGGGGGGATTTTGAGCAGTTCTTC. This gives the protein CASSLVATRGDFEQFF. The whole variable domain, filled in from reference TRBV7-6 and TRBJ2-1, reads GAGVSQSPRYKVTKRGQDVALRCDPISGHVSLYWYRQALGQGPEFLTYFNYEAQQDKSGLPNDRFSAERPEGSISTLTIQRTEQRDSAMYRCASSLVATRGDFEQFFGPGTRLTVL.

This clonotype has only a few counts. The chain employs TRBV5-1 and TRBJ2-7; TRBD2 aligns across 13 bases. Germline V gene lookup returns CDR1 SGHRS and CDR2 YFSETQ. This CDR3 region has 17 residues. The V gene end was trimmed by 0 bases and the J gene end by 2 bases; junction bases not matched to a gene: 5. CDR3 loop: CASSLGGLAGATYEQYF. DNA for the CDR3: TGCGCCAGCAGCTTGGGTGGACTAGCGGGGGCGACCTACGAGCAGTACTTC.

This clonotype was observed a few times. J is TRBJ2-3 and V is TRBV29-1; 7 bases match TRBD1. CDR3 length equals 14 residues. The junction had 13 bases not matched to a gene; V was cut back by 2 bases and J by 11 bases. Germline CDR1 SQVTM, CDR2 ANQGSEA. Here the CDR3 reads CSVELGGTRQGQYF. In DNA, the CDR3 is TGCAGCGTTGAATTGGGTGGGACCAGACAGGGGCAGTATTTT.

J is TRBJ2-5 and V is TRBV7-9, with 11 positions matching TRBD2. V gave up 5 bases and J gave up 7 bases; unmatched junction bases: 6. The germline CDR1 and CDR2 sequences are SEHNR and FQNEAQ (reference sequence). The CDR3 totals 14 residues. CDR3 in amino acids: CASSISGGDGTQYF. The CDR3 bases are TGTGCCAGCAGCATTAGCGGGGGGGACGGGACCCAGTACTTC.

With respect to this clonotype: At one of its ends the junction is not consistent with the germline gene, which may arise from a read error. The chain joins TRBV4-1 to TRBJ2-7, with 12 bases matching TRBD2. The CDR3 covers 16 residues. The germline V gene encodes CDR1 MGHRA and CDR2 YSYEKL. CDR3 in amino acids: CVSSLLLAGGSYEQYF. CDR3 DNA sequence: TGCGTCAGCAGCTTACTACTAGCGGGAGGATCCTACGAGCAGTACTTC.